These 30 T cell receptor beta chains were sequenced from one sample in a study of memory CD4+ T cells and cytomegalovirus serostatus. The method was immunoSEQ multiplex PCR; TCRdb's version includes in-frame clones alone and lacks a portion of them. Among about 61,000 clones, approximately 85% were seen once, and the ten largest hold 0.88%. The sort gate was single viable CD3+CD4+CD8-CD45RO+ cells for memory CD4+ T cells. Sequenced material: memory CD4+ T cells from blood. All receptors come from an adult in good health and CMV-seronegative.

The CDR3 bases are TGCGCCAGCAGGGGTCTTAACAGGGGGCCTCTTGGAGATACGCAGTATTTT. This encodes CASRGLNRGPLGDTQYF. The gene calls are TRBV5-1 and TRBJ2-3, with 9 bases lining up with TRBD1. V dropped 5 bases and J dropped 5; count of bases not matched to a gene: 15. From germline, CDR1 is SGHRS and CDR2 YFSETQ. There are 17 residues in the CDR3. The full variable domain, rest sourced from reference TRBV5-1 and TRBJ2-3, is KAGVTQTPRYLIKTRGQQVTLSCSPISGHRSVSWYQQTPGQGLQFLFEYFSETQRNKGNFPGRFSGRQFSNSRSEMNVSTLELGDSALYLCASRGLNRGPLGDTQYFGPGTRLTVL.

The chain combines TRBV19 with TRBJ1-5, with D possibly being TRBD1 (5 bases). The V end lost 5 bases, the J end lost 7 bases, and 18 bases lay between the germline ends. This CDR3 has 15 residues. Per germline, CDR1 LNHDA and CDR2 SQIVND (reference sequence). CDR3 protein: CASSAPPRGGQPQHF. In DNA, the CDR3 is TGTGCCAGTAGTGCCCCTCCAAGGGGAGGACAGCCCCAGCATTTT.

Relative to its sample, this clone is medium-sized. At the DNA level, this CDR3 is encoded by other sequences in the same sample as well. This chain connects TRBV5-1 to TRBJ1-1; D gene uncertain. This CDR3 has 15 residues. Germline lookup yields CDR1 SGHRS and CDR2 YFSETQ. Trimming pared 0 bases from V and 2 bases from J, leaving 11 bases between. The CDR3 bases are TGCGCCAGCAGCTTGGGTGAATTAGGAAACACTGAAGCTTTCTTT. It is translated as CASSLGELGNTEAFF.

Judged by abundance, this clone is medium-sized. CDR3: CASSLSGTGTYEQYF. CDR3 nucleotide sequence: TGTGCCAGCAGTTTATCGGGGACAGGGACCTACGAGCAGTACTTC. This sequence joins TRBV28 and TRBJ2-7, with 9 positions matching TRBD1. With 1 base clipped from V and 2 bases from J, the junction kept 3 bases outside the gene matches. Germline CDR1 MDHEN, CDR2 SYDVKM. This CDR3 comprises 15 residues.

The CDR3 is CASSQEGLLSDEQFF. CDR3 nucleotide sequence: TGTGCCAGCAGCCAGGAGGGACTTTTGTCCGATGAGCAGTTCTTC. This sequence joins TRBV5-4 and TRBJ2-1, with D possibly being TRBD2 (6 bases). There are 15 residues in the CDR3. The V and J ends lost 4 bases and 8 bases respectively, with 19 bases between them. CDR1 SGHNT and CDR2 YYREEE come from the germline V gene (reference sequence).

The rearrangement uses TRBV6-5 and TRBJ2-1, with 11 positions matching TRBD1. Germline V gene lookup returns CDR1 MNHEY and CDR2 SVGAGI. This CDR3 is 15 amino acids long. With V trimmed by 1 base and J by 7 bases, 3 bases remained unmatched. This CDR3 is CASSYLGQGVNEQFF. DNA of the CDR3: TGTGCCAGCAGTTACTTGGGACAGGGGGTGAATGAGCAGTTCTTC.

The chain joins TRBV5-1 to TRBJ2-1; D uncertain. Trimming took 4 bases from V and 8 from J, leaving 13 bases between them. The CDR3 is 13 amino acids. From germline, CDR1 is SGHRS and CDR2 YFSETQ. DNA for the CDR3: TGCGCCAGCAGCCGGAATGAAGTAGATGAGCAGTTCTTC. Translating it yields CASSRNEVDEQFF.

The chain employs TRBV28 and TRBJ1-1; possible D gene TRBD1, 5 bases. Germline CDR1 is MDHEN and CDR2 is SYDVKM. The CDR3 is 16 amino acids. V was trimmed by 3 bases and J by 3 bases, leaving 17 bases between them. This CDR3 reads CASSLSHSLGDTEAFF. CDR3 nucleotide sequence: TGTGCCAGCAGTTTGAGTCACTCCCTGGGGGACACTGAAGCTTTCTTT.

This chain links TRBV7-2 with TRBJ2-7; no firm D call. The V gene's germline CDR1 is SGHTA and CDR2 FQGNSA. Trimming left V 2 bases short and J 4 bases short, with 3 bases between. This CDR3 is 11 amino acids long. The CDR3 bases are TGTGCCAGCAGCTTACTGTACGAGCAGTACTTC. It translates to CASSLLYEQYF.

The chain links TRBV7-8 to TRBJ1-3; TRBD1 agrees at 9 bases. CDR1 SGHVS and CDR2 FQNEAQ come from the germline V gene. Germline trimming cut 2 bases from V and 0 bases from J; bases unmatched to any gene: 11. This CDR3 has 19 residues. CDR3: CASSLMSYRGPLSGNTIYF. CDR3 in DNA: TGTGCCAGCAGCTTAATGTCCTACAGGGGGCCCCTCTCTGGAAACACCATATATTTT.

This chain connects TRBV5-5 to TRBJ2-5; D is unclear. V dropped 0 bases and J dropped 1 base, with 10 bases sitting between them. Germline-derived CDR1 and CDR2 are SGHKS and YYEKEE (reference sequence). The CDR3 is made up of 15 amino acids. The CDR3 DNA sequence: TGTGCCAGCAGCTTGGGACCTAGACCCCAAGAGACCCAGTACTTC. This sequence encodes CASSLGPRPQETQYF.

In its sample, this clone is medium-sized. J is TRBJ1-1 and V is TRBV2; TRBD1 might be the D (6 bases). Germline values: CDR1 SNHLY, CDR2 FYNNEI. V lost 1 base and J lost 5, with 23 bases in between. This CDR3 has 18 residues. This CDR3 reads CASSEGLTRGGRNTEAFF. CDR3 DNA sequence: TGTGCCAGCAGTGAAGGCCTCACTCGAGGGGGGAGGAATACTGAAGCTTTCTTT.

The rearrangement links TRBV6-6 to TRBJ1-2, with D maybe TRBD1 (5 bases). Trimming removed 7 bases at V and 1 base at J, with 13 bases between. CDR3 length: 14 residues. Germline loops: CDR1 MNHNY, CDR2 SVGAGI (reference sequence). CDR3 DNA: TGTGCCAGCACCCTCGGGGGTGGTAACTATGGCTACACCTTC. It specifies CASTLGGGNYGYTF.

V and J are TRBV7-2 and TRBJ2-3, with D perhaps matching TRBD2 (6 bases). The ends were cut back, 5 bases at V and 2 bases at J, with 11 bases in the middle. Germline V lookup: CDR1 SGHTA, CDR2 FQGNSA. The CDR3 length is 14 residues. DNA for the CDR3: TGTGCCAGCAGCCCGGGACTGGTCACAGATACGCAGTATTTT. Its protein product is CASSPGLVTDTQYF.

This clone was detected only a few times. The chain recombines TRBV6-6 with TRBJ1-2, with D possibly being TRBD1 (6 bases). The germline CDR1 and CDR2 sequences are MNHNY and SVGAGI (reference sequence). The CDR3 contains 12 residues. With 6 bases removed from V and 8 bases from J, the gap between germline ends came to 13 bases. The chain's CDR3 is CASSPQGGGYTF. For the CDR3, the DNA is TGTGCCAGCAGCCCACAGGGCGGCGGCTACACCTTC.

The chain recombines TRBV29-1 with TRBJ1-2; no clear D. The CDR3 contains 12 residues. CDR1 and CDR2 from the germline V gene are SQVTM and ANQGSEA. V lost 6 bases and J 8 bases, leaving 16 bases between the germline ends. CDR3 in amino acids: CSVDGQSEGYTF. CDR3 sequence (DNA): TGCAGCGTCGACGGGCAGTCAGAGGGCTACACCTTC.

J is TRBJ2-7 and V is TRBV6-5, with unresolved D. CDR1 is MNHEY, CDR2 SVGAGI, per germline. Deletions cut 6 bases from V and 3 bases from J, with 9 bases between. The CDR3 is 12 residues long. The CDR3 coding sequence is TGTGCCAGCAGGCGCGCAGGCTACGAGCAGTACTTC. It yields the protein CASRRAGYEQYF.

The chain couples TRBV6-1 to TRBJ2-7; 10 bases map to TRBD1. CDR1 and CDR2 from the germline V gene are MNHNS and SASEGT. V trimming: 4 bases; J trimming: 3 bases; junction bases outside the gene matches: 3. The CDR3 totals 14 residues. The CDR3 here is CASSAGQGLYEQYF. In nucleotides, the CDR3 is TGTGCCAGCAGTGCGGGACAGGGGCTCTACGAGCAGTACTTC.

This clone has just a few counts. The genes are TRBV6-5 and TRBJ2-2; D ambiguous. This CDR3 has 16 residues. With 2 bases removed from V and 0 bases from J, the gap between germline ends came to 10 bases. Germline CDR1 reads MNHEY; CDR2 reads SVGAGI. In DNA, the CDR3 is TGTGCCAGCAGTTACGCACTGGGCACGAACACCGGGGAGCTGTTTTTT. Translated: CASSYALGTNTGELFF.

The rearrangement links TRBV30 to TRBJ1-5, with no clear D. This CDR3 is 14 amino acids long. V lost 0 bases to trimming and J lost 2 bases, with 8 bases between them. Germline V gene sequence: CDR1 GTSNPN, CDR2 SVGIG (reference sequence). The DNA of the CDR3 is TGTGCCTGGAGTGTAGGCAACGGCAATCAGCCCCAGCATTTT. It yields the protein CAWSVGNGNQPQHF.

CDR3 nucleotide sequence: TGTGCCAGCAGCTTAGAGAGGGGTGGGCCCATGGGGGCTGAAGCTTTCTTT. Translation: CASSLERGGPMGAEAFF. The J gene is TRBJ1-1, the V gene TRBV7-9; D perhaps matches TRBD1 (5 bases). V lost 1 base to trimming and J lost 6 bases, with 21 bases between them. Germline V gene lookup returns CDR1 SEHNR and CDR2 FQNEAQ (reference sequence). The CDR3 is made up of 17 amino acids.

The J gene is TRBJ2-2, the V gene TRBV4-1, with unresolved D. The CDR3 length is 14 residues. V was cut by 1 base and J by 5 bases, with 8 bases left in between. The germline V gene has CDR1 MGHRA and CDR2 YSYEKL. The chain's CDR3 is CASSQGPLTGELFF. Written as DNA, the CDR3 is TGCGCCAGCAGCCAAGGCCCGTTGACCGGGGAGCTGTTTTTT.

The CDR3 bases are TGTGCCAGCGCCACAGGGGATGGTAATAGTGGCTACACCTTC. Translated, it gives CASATGDGNSGYTF. V is TRBV18 and J is TRBJ1-2, with TRBD1 matching over 7 bases. Germline CDR1 KGHSH, CDR2 LQKENI. J lost 7 bases, V lost 8 bases, and 13 bases had no gene match. The CDR3 loop spans 14 amino acids.

This clone was observed a handful of times. V usage is TRBV10-2 and J usage is TRBJ1-1; D gene ambiguous. Per the germline V gene, CDR1 is WSHSY and CDR2 is SAAADI. CDR3 size: 14 residues. The V and J ends lost 2 bases and 1 base respectively, with 8 bases between them. The chain's CDR3 is CASSERAGNTEAFF. The CDR3 DNA follows: TGCGCCAGCAGTGAGAGGGCGGGGAACACTGAAGCTTTCTTT.

The chain is built from TRBV19 and TRBJ1-2; 9 nucleotides align to TRBD1. Germline trimming cut 5 bases from V and 6 bases from J; bases unmatched to any gene: 10. Germline V gene lookup returns CDR1 LNHDA and CDR2 SQIVND (reference sequence). The CDR3 is 15 residues long. The DNA of the CDR3 is TGTGCCAGTAGTCCGACCGGACAGGGGAGGAATGGCTACACCTTC. Protein product: CASSPTGQGRNGYTF.

The chain recombines TRBV28 with TRBJ1-6; D unclear. There are 15 residues in the CDR3. Germline V gene data show CDR1 as MDHEN and CDR2 as SYDVKM. With 3 bases removed from V and 6 bases from J, the gap between germline ends came to 12 bases. DNA of the CDR3: TGTGCCAGCAGTTTGTATTTCTACTTTAATTCACCCCTCCACTTT. This encodes CASSLYFYFNSPLHF.

The chain recombines TRBV10-3 with TRBJ1-2, with D possibly matching TRBD1 (5 bases). CDR1 and CDR2 (germline): ENHRY, SYGVKD. Trimming cost V 3 bases and J 7 bases, with 21 bases left between them. The CDR3 is 16 residues long. The CDR3 bases are TGTGCCATCAGTGATCTGGGCAGGGCTCTTAGGGGTGGCTACACCTTC. This gives the protein CAISDLGRALRGGYTF.

The CDR3: CASSPPQATGANVLTF. In DNA, the CDR3 is TGCGCCAGCAGTCCCCCTCAGGCAACTGGGGCCAACGTCCTGACTTTC. The chain links TRBV10-2 to TRBJ2-6; D not certain. From germline, CDR1 is WSHSY and CDR2 SAAADI. The CDR3 is 16 residues long. V gave up 5 bases and J gave up 2 bases, with 13 bases separating them.

The chain joins TRBV7-9 to TRBJ2-1, with a weak D call TRBD2 (5 bases). Trimming left V 5 bases short and J 0 bases short, with 17 bases between. Looked up from germline, CDR1 is SEHNR and CDR2 is FQNEAQ (reference sequence). CDR3 length: 17 residues. The CDR3 bases are TGTGCCAGCAGCCTTGGGAGTAGATTTAGCTCCTACAATGAGCAGTTCTTC. This encodes CASSLGSRFSSYNEQFF. Combining the CDR3 with reference TRBV7-9 and TRBJ2-1 gives the whole variable domain DTGVSQNPRHKITKRGQNVTFRCDPISEHNRLYWYRQTLGQGPEFLTYFQNEAQLEKSRLLSDRFSAERPKGSFSTLEIQRTEQGDSAMYLCASSLGSRFSSYNEQFFGPGTRLTVL.

This chain uses TRBV28 with TRBJ2-1; TRBD2 matches 11 bases. Germline V gene sequence: CDR1 MDHEN, CDR2 SYDVKM. J gave up 5 bases and V 10 bases, and 7 bases lay outside the gene matches. This CDR3 contains 14 residues. The CDR3 reads CATLAGGTNNEQFF. CDR3 DNA sequence: TGTGCCACCTTAGCGGGAGGGACCAACAATGAGCAGTTCTTC.